This TCR beta chain emerged from a study of graft-versus-host responses after intestinal transplantation. General study findings and limits: Recipient marrow held GvH clones, some first seen in ileum or blood.

Clones were read by immunoSEQ multiplex PCR, and TCRdb kept only the in-frame ones, dropping some. The table records roughly 73,000 clones, around nine tenths of them present only once. A remark on this clone: Its antigen is unidentified.

The source material was unstimulated CD8+ T cells sorted from spleen or lymph node cells, sampled before transplant. The TCR originated in a human donor who was the organ donor for an intestinal transplant.

The CDR3 loop reads CASSFGDPRSGNTEAFF. CDR3 sequence (DNA): TGTGCCAGCAGCTTCGGCGACCCCAGGTCGGGGAACACTGAAGCTTTCTTT. The V call is TRBV5-6, the J call TRBJ1-1; D is uncertain. The CDR3 is made up of 17 amino acids. Germline V gene sequence: CDR1 SGHDT, CDR2 YYEEEE. With 2 bases removed from V and 1 base from J, the gap between germline ends came to 18 bases.